This T cell receptor beta chain was captured in a study of CD8 T cells in ankylosing spondylitis. The study's findings and limits: There was a TCR beta motif, made of several highly homologous variants, that appeared characteristic of ankylosing spondylitis blood. Disease-linked clones, CD8+, were relatively rare in peripheral blood. Significant enrichment of disease-linked clones was reported in matched ankylosing spondylitis synovial fluid. Earlier literature documents some of the motif variants in reactive arthritis synovial fluid and blood.

Only a few counts were recorded for this clonotype. Its target is unknown. From germline, CDR1 is SEHNR and CDR2 FQNEAQ (reference sequence). The V gene end was trimmed by 1 base and the J gene end by 7 bases; junction bases not matched to a gene: 5. The CDR3 has 14 residues. TCRdb fed the 5' RACE reads into MiXCR, producing one record per CDR3 protein. The repertoire holds about 96,000 distinct CDR3 sequences, around 30% seen once, with nearly 60% in the top ten. This clonotype originated in a male donor with ankylosing spondylitis or in good health (not recorded which). The chain employs TRBV7-9 and TRBJ1-1; 8 positions agree with TRBD1. The sequenced sample was blood, either unsorted or a sorted T cell fraction (not recorded which). The CDR3 is CASSLVRGLGEAFF. CDR3 in DNA: TGTGCCAGCAGCTTAGTCAGGGGGCTAGGTGAAGCTTTCTTT.